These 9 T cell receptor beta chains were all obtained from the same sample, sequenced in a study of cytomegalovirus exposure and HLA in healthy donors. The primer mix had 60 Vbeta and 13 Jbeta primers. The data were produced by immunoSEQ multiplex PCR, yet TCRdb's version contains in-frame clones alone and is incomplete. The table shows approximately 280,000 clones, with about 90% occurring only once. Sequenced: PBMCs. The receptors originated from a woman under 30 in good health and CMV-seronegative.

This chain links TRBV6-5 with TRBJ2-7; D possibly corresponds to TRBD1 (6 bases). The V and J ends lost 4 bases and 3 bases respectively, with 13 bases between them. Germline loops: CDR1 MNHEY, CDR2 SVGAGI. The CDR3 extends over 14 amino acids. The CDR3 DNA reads TGTGCCAGCAGTTCCACAGGGAGAAGCTACGAGCAGTACTTC. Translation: CASSSTGRSYEQYF.

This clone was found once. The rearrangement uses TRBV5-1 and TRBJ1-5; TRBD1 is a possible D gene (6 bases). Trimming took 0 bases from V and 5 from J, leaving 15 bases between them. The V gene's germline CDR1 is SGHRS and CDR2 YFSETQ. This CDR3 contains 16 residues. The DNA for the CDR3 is TGCGCCAGCAGCTTGGCGCCCAGGGCAGGGGATCAGCCCCAGCATTTT. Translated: CASSLAPRAGDQPQHF.

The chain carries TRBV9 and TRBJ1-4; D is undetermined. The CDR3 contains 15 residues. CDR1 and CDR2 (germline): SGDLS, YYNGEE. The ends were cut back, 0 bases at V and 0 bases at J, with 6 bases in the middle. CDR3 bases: TGTGCCAGCAGCGTAGGACTTGCAACTAATGAAAAACTGTTTTTT. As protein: CASSVGLATNEKLFF.

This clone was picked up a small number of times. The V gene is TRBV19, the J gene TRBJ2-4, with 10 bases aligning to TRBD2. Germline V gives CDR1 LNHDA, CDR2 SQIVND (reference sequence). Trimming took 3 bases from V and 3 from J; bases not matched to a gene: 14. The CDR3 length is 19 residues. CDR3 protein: CASSISRMRLAGNKNIQYF. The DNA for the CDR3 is TGTGCCAGTAGTATCTCGAGGATGAGACTAGCGGGCAACAAAAACATTCAGTACTTC. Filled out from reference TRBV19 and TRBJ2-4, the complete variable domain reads DGGITQSPKYLFRKEGQNVTLSCEQNLNHDAMYWYRQDPGQGLRLIYYSQIVNDFQKGDIAEGYSVSREKKESFPLTVTSAQKNPTAFYLCASSISRMRLAGNKNIQYFGAGTRLSVL.

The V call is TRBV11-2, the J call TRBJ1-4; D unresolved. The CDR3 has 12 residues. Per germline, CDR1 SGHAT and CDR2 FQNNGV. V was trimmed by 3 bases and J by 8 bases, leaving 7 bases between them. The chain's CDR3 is CASSLVQEKLFF. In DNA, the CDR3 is TGTGCCAGCAGCTTGGTACAGGAAAAACTGTTTTTT.

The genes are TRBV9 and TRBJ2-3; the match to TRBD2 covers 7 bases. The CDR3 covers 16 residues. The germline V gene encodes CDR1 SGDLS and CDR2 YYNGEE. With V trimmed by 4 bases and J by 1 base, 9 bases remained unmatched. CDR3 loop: CASSSGAGFRTDTQYF. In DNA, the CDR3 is TGTGCCAGCAGCTCTGGAGCGGGATTCCGCACAGATACGCAGTATTTT.

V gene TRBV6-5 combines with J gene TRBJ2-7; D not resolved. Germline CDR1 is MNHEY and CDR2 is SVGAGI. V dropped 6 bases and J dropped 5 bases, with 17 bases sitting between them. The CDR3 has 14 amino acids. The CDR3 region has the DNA TGTGCCAGCAGCCGCCAGGCCTCGGTCCACGAGCAGTACTTC. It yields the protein CASSRQASVHEQYF.

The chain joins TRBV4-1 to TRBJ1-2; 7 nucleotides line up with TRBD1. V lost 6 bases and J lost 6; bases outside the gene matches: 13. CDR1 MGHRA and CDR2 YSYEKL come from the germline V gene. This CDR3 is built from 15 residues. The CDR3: CASRRVGGASDGYTF. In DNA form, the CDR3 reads TGCGCCAGCAGGCGGGTAGGGGGCGCTTCTGATGGCTACACCTTC.

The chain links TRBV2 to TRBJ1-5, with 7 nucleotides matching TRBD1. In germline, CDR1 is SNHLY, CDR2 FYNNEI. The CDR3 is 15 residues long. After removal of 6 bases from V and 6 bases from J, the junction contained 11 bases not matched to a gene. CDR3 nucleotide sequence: TGTGCCAGCAGCGGGACAGTTTCTGGGGGTCAGCCCCAGCATTTT. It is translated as CASSGTVSGGQPQHF.